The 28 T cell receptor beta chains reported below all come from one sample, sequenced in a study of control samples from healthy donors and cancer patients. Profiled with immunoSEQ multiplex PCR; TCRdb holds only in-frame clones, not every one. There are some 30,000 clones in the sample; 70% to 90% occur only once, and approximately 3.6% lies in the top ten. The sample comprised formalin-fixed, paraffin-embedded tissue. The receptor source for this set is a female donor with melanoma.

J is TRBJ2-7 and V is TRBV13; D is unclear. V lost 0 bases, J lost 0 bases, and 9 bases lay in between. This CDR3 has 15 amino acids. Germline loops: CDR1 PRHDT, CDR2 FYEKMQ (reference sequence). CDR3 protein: CASSLGSPGSYEQYF. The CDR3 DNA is TGTGCCAGCAGCTTAGGGAGCCCTGGCTCCTACGAGCAGTACTTC.

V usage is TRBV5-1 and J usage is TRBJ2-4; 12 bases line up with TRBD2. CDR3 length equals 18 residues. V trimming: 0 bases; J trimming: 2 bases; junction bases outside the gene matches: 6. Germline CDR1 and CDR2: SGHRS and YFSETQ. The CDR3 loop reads CASSLGLAGEATKNIQYF. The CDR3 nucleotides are TGCGCCAGCAGCTTGGGACTAGCGGGAGAGGCGACCAAAAACATTCAGTACTTC.

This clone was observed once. For the CDR3, the DNA is TGTGCCATCAGTGAGACGGCGAGGACAGGGGAAGACACTGAAGCTTTCTTT. Its translation is CAISETARTGEDTEAFF. The V and J genes are TRBV10-3 and TRBJ1-1; 9 positions match TRBD1. Unmatched junction bases numbered 10, after V lost 2 bases and J lost 3 bases. The CDR3 runs to 17 residues. Germline values: CDR1 ENHRY, CDR2 SYGVKD.

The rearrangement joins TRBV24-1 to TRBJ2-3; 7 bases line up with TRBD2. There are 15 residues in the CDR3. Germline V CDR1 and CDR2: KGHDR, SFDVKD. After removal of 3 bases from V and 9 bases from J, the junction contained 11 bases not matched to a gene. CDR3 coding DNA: TGTGCCACCAGTGATAAGGGACTACCCGCGGACACGCAGTATTTT. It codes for CATSDKGLPADTQYF.

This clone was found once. As DNA, the CDR3 is TGTGCCAGCAGAGCGTCCGAGATGAACACTGAAGCTTTCTTT. This encodes CASRASEMNTEAFF. The chain couples TRBV2 to TRBJ1-1, with D unclear. In germline, CDR1 is SNHLY, CDR2 FYNNEI. V was clipped by 6 bases and J by 0 bases, with 11 bases between them. CDR3 length equals 14 residues.

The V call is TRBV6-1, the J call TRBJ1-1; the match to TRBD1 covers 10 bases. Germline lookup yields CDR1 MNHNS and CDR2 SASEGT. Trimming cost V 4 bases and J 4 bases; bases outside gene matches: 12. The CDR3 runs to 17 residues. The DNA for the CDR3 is TGTGCCAGCAGTGTGCGGACAGGGGGTATGGGTGGCACTGAAGCTTTCTTT. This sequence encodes CASSVRTGGMGGTEAFF.

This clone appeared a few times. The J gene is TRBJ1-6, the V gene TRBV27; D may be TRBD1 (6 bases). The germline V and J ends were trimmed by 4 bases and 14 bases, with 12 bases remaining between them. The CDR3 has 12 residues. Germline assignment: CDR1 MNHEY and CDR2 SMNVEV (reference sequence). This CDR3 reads CASSSTGTSLHF. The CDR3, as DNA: TGTGCCAGCAGTTCGACAGGCACGTCCCTCCACTTT.

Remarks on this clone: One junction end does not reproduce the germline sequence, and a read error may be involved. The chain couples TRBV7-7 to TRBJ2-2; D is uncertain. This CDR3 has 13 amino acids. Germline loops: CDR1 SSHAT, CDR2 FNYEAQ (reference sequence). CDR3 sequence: CASSPRTAGELFF. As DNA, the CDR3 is TGTGCTAGCAGCCCCCGGACCGCGGGGGAGCTGTTTTTT.

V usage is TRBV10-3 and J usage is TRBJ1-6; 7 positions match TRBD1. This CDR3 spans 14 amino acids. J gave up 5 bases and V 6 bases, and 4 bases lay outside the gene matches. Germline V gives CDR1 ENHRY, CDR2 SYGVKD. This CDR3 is CAIRPGTDNSPLHF. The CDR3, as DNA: TGTGCCATCAGACCCGGGACAGATAATTCACCCCTCCACTTT.

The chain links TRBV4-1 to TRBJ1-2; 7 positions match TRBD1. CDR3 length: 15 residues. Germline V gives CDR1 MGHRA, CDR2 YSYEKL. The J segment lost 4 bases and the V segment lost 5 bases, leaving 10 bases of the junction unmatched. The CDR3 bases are TGCGCCAGCAGCGAAGCGACAGGGCTTGGCTATGGCTACACCTTC. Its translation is CASSEATGLGYGYTF.

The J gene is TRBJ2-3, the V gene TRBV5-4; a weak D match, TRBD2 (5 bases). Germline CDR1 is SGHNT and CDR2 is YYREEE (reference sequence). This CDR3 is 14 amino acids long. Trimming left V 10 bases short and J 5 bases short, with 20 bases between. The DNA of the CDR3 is TGTGCCGTCACATCGAGGGATTACAGAGATACGCAGTATTTT. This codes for CAVTSRDYRDTQYF.

As DNA, the CDR3 is TGCGCCAGCAGCCAAGGGCTAGCGGGAGGGCAAAGCACAGATACGCAGTATTTT. It codes for CASSQGLAGGQSTDTQYF. V usage is TRBV4-3 and J usage is TRBJ2-3; TRBD2 matches at 12 bases. V shed 1 base and J 0 bases; nucleotides not matched to a gene: 5. Per the germline V gene, CDR1 is LGHNA and CDR2 is YSLEER. The CDR3 is 18 residues long.

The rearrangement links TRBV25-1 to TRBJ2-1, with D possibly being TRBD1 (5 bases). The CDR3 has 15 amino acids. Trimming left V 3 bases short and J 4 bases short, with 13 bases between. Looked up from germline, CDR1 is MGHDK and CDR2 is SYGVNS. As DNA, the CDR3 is TGTGCCAGCAGTGATCTTAAACAGGCATACAATGAGCAGTTCTTC. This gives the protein CASSDLKQAYNEQFF.

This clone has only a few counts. This chain's CDR3 is CSVARGGYEQYF. In DNA, the CDR3 is TGCAGCGTTGCCAGGGGAGGCTACGAGCAGTACTTC. The chain is built from TRBV29-1 and TRBJ2-7; D may match TRBD1 or TRBD2 (6 bases each). This CDR3 spans 12 amino acids. Per germline, CDR1 SQVTM and CDR2 ANQGSEA. Trimming stripped 4 bases from V and 3 bases from J, with 10 bases between.

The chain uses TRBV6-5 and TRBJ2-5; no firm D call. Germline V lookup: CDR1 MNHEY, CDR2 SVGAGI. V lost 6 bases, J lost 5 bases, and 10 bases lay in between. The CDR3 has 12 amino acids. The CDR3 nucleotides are TGTGCCAGCAGCCCCCCTTGGGAGACCCAGTACTTC. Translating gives CASSPPWETQYF.

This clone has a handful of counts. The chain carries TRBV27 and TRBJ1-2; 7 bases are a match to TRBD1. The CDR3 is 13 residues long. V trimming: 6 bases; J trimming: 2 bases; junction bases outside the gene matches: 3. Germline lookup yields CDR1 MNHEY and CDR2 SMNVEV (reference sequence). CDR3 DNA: TGTGCCAGCAGCCCGGGACAGAACTATGGCTACACCTTC. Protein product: CASSPGQNYGYTF.

In DNA form, the CDR3 reads TGCGCCAGCAGCCAAGGTGGATCTCAGCGGGAGGGCCATGGAGATACGCAGTATTTT. Translated, it gives CASSQGGSQREGHGDTQYF. The chain has TRBV4-3 and TRBJ2-3, with 10 positions matching TRBD2. Germline V gives CDR1 LGHNA, CDR2 YSLEER. This CDR3 spans 19 amino acids. V dropped 1 base and J dropped 5; count of bases not matched to a gene: 15.

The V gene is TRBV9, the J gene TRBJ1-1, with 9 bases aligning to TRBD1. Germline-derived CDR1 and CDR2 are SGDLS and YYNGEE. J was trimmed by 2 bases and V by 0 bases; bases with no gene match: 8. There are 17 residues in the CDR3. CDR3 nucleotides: TGTGCCAGCAGCGTAGAGGACAGGGGCTACCGAAACACTGAAGCTTTCTTT. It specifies CASSVEDRGYRNTEAFF. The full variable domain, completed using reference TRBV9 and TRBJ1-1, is DSGVTQTPKHLITATGQRVTLRCSPRSGDLSVYWYQQSLDQGLQFLIQYYNGEERAKGNILERFSAQQFPDLHSELNLSSLELGDSALYFCASSVEDRGYRNTEAFFGQGTRLTVV.

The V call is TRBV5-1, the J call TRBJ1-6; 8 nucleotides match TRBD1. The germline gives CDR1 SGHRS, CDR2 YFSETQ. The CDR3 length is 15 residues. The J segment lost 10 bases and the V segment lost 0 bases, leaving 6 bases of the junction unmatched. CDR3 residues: CASSLDGTGGSPLHF. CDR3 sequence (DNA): TGCGCCAGCAGCTTGGACGGGACAGGAGGATCACCCCTCCACTTT.

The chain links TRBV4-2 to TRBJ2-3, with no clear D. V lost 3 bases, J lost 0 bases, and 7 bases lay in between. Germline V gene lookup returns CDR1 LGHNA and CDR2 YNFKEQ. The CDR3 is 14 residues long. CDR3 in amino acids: CASSQDASTDTQYF. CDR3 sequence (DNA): TGTGCCAGCAGCCAGGACGCTAGCACAGATACGCAGTATTTT.

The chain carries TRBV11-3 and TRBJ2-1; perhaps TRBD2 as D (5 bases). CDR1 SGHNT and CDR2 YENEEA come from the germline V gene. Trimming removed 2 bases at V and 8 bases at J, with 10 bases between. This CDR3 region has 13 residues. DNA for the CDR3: TGTGCCAGCAGCTTAATTGGGAGCGATGAGCAGTTCTTC. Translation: CASSLIGSDEQFF.

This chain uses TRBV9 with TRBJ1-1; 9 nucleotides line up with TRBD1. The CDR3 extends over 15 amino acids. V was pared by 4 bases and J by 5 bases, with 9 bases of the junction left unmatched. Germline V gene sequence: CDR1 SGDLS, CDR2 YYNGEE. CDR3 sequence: CASSTGTGKATEAFF. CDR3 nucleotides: TGTGCCAGCAGCACCGGGACAGGGAAGGCGACTGAAGCTTTCTTT. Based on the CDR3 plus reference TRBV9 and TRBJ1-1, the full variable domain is DSGVTQTPKHLITATGQRVTLRCSPRSGDLSVYWYQQSLDQGLQFLIQYYNGEERAKGNILERFSAQQFPDLHSELNLSSLELGDSALYFCASSTGTGKATEAFFGQGTRLTVV.

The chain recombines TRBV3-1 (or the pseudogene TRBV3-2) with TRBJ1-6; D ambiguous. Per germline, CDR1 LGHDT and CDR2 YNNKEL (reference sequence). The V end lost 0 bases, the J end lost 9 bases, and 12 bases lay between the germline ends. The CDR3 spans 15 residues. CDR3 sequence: CASSQDLAGSSPLHF. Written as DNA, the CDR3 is TGTGCCAGCAGCCAAGATTTGGCAGGTAGTTCACCCCTCCACTTT.

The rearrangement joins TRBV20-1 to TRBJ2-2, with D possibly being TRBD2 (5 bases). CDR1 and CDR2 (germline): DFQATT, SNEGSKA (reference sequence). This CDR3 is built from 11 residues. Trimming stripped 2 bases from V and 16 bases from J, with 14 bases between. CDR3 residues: CSARPVEDPFF. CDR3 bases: TGCAGTGCTAGACCGGTGGAGGATCCGTTTTTT.

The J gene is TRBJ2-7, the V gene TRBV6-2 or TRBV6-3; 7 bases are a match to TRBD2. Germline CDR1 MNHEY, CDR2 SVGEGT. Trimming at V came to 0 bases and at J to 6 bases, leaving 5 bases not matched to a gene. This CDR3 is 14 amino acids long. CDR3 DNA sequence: TGTGCCAGCAGTTACTCGGGGACTACGAGCGAGCAGTACTTC. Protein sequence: CASSYSGTTSEQYF.

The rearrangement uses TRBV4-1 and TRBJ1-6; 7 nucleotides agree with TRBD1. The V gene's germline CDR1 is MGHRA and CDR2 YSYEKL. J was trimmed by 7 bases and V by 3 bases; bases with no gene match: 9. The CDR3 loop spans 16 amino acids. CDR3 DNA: TGCGCCAGCAGCCATTTAGCACAGGGGATGAATTCACCCCTCCACTTT. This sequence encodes CASSHLAQGMNSPLHF.

The DNA of the CDR3 is TGTGCCTGGCAACCCCTCACAGGGGCAAGCGAAAAACTGTTTTTT. The encoded protein is CAWQPLTGASEKLFF. The chain carries TRBV30 and TRBJ1-4, with TRBD1 matching 7 bases. This CDR3 spans 15 amino acids. J gave up 8 bases and V 5 bases, and 14 bases lay outside the gene matches. Germline lookup yields CDR1 GTSNPN and CDR2 SVGIG (reference sequence).

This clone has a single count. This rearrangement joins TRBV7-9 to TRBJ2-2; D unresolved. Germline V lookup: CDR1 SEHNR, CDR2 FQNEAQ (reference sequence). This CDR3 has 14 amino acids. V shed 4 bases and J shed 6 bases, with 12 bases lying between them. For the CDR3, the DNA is TGTGCCAGCAGCTCGAATAGCCGACCCGGGGAGCTGTTTTTT. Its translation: CASSSNSRPGELFF. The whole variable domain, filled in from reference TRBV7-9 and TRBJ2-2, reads DTGVSQNPRHKITKRGQNVTFRCDPISEHNRLYWYRQTLGQGPEFLTYFQNEAQLEKSRLLSDRFSAERPKGSFSTLEIQRTEQGDSAMYLCASSSNSRPGELFFGEGSRLTVL.